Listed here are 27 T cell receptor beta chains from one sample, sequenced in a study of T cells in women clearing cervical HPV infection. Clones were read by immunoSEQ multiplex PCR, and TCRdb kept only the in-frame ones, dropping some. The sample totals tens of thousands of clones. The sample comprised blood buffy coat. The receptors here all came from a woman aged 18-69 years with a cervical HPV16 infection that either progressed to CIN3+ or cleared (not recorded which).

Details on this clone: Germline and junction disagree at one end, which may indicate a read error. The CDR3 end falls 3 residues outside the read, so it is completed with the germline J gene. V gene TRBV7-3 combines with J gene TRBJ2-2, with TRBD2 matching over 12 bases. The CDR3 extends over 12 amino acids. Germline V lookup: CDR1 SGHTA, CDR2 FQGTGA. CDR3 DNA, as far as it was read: TGTGCCAGCAGCCCTAGCGGGGGGGGG. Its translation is CASSPSGGG. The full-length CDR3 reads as CASSPSGGGLFF.

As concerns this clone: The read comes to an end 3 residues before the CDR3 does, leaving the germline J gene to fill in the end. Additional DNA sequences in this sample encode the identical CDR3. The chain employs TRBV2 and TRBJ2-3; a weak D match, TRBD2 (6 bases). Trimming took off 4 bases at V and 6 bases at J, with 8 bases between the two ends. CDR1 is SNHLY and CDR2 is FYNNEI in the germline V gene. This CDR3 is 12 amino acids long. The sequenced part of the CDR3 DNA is TGTGCCAGCAGTGCTGGAGGGGATACG. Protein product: CASSAGGDT. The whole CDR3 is CASSAGGDTQYF.

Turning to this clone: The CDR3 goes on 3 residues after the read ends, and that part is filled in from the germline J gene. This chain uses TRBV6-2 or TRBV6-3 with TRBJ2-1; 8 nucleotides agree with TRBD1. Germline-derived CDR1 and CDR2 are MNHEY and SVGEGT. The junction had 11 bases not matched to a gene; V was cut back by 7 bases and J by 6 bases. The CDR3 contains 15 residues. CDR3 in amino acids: CASTFADREANEQFF. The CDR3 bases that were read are TGTGCCAGCACGTTTGCGGACAGGGAGGCCAATGAG.

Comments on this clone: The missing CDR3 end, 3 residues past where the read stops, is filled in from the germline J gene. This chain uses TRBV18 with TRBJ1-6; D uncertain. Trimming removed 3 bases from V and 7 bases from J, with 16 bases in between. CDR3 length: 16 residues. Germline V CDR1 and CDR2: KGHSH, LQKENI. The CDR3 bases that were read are TGTGCCAGCTCACCCAGACCCACAGAGGGCAATTCACCC. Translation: CASSPRPTEGNSP. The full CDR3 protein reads CASSPRPTEGNSPLHF. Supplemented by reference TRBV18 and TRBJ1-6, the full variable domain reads NAGVMQNPRHLVRRRGQEARLRCSPMKGHSHVYWYRQLPEEGLKFMVYLQKENIIDESGMPKERFSAEFPKEGPSILRIQQVVRGDSAAYFCASSPRPTEGNSPLHFGNGTRLTVT.

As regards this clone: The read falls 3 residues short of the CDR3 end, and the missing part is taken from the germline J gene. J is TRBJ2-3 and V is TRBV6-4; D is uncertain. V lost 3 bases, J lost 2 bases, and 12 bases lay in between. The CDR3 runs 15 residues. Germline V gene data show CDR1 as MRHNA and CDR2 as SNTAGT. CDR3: CASSDSKKATDTQYF. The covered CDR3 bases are TGTGCCAGCAGTGATAGCAAAAAGGCCACAGATACG.

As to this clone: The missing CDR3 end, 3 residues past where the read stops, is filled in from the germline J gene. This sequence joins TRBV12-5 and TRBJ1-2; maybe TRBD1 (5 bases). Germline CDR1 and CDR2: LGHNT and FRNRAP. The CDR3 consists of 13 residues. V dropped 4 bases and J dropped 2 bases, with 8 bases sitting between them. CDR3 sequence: CASGSTVNYGYTF. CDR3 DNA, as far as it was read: TGTGCTAGTGGTTCGACAGTGAACTATGGC.

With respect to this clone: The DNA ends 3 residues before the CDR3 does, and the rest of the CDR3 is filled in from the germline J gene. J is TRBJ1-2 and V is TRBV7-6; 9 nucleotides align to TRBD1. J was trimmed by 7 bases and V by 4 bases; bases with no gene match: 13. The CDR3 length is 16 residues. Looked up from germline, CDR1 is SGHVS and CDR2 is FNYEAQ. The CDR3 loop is CASSSSPNGQGLGYTF. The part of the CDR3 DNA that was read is TGTGCCAGCAGCTCGTCACCTAATGGACAGGGGCTTGGC.

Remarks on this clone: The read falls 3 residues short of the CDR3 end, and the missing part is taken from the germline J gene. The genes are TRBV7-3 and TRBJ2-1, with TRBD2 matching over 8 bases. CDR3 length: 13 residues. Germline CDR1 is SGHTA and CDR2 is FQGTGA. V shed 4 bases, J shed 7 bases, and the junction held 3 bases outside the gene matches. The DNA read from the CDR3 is TGTGCCAGCAGCTCGGGGGGGGAGAATGAG. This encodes CASSSGGENE. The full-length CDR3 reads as CASSSGGENEQFF. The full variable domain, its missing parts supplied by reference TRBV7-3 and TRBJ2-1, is GAGVSQTPSNKVTEKGKYVELRCDPISGHTALYWYRQSLGQGPEFLIYFQGTGAADDSGLPNDRFFAVRPEGSVSTLKIQRTERGDSAVYLCASSSGGENEQFFGPGTRLTVL.

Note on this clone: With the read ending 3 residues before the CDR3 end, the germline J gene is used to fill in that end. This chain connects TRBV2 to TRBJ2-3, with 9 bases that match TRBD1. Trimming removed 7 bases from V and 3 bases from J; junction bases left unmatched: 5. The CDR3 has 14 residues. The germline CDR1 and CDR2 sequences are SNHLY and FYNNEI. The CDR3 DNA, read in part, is TGTGCCAGCAACGCACAGGGGGCAACAGATACG. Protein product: CASNAQGATDT. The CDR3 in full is CASNAQGATDTQYF.

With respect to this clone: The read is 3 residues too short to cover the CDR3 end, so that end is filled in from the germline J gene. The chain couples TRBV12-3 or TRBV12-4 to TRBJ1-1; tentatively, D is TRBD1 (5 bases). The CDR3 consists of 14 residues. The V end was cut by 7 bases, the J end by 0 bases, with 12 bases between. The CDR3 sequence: CASTIQGVNTEAFF. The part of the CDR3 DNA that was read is TGTGCCAGCACCATTCAGGGCGTGAACACTGAA.

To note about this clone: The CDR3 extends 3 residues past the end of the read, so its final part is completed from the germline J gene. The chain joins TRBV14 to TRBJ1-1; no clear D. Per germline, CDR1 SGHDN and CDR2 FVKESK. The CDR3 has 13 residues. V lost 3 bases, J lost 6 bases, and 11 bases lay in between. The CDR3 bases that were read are TGTGCCAGCAGCCAGGACTTCGACGCTGAA. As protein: CASSQDFDAE. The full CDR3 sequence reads CASSQDFDAEAFF.

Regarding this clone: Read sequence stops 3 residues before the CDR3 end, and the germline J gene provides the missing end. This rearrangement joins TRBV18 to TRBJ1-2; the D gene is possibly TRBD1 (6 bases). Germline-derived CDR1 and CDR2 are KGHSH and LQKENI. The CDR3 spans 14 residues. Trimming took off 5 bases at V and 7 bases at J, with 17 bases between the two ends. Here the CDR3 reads CASSTSGELGGYTF. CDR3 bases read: TGTGCCAGCTCAACGTCAGGGGAATTAGGTGGC.

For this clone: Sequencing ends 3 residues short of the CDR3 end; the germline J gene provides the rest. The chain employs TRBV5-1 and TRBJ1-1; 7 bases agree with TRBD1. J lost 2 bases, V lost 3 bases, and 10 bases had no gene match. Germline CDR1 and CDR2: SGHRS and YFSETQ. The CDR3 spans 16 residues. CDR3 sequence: CASSWDSLKQNTEAFF. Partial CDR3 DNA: TGCGCCAGCAGCTGGGACAGCCTAAAACAAAACACTGAA.

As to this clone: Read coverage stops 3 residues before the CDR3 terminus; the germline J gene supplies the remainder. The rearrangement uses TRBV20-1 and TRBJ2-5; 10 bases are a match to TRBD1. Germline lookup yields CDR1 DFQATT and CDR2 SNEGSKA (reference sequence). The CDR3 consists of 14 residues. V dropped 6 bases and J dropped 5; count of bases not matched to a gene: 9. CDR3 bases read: TGCAGTGCGGCGGGGACAGGGGATTTGGAGACC. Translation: CSAAGTGDLET. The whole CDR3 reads CSAAGTGDLETQYF.

The sequenced CDR3 bases are TGTGCCAGCACCCCTCGGGACAGCTCCTACAATGAG. It is translated as CASTPRDSSYNE. The full-length CDR3 reads as CASTPRDSSYNEQFF. This chain uses TRBV2 with TRBJ2-1, with TRBD1 matching 7 bases. The read gets to within 3 residues of the CDR3 end, and the germline J gene fills in the rest. The V gene's germline CDR1 is SNHLY and CDR2 FYNNEI. V lost 7 bases and J lost 0; bases outside the gene matches: 6. The CDR3 has 15 amino acids.

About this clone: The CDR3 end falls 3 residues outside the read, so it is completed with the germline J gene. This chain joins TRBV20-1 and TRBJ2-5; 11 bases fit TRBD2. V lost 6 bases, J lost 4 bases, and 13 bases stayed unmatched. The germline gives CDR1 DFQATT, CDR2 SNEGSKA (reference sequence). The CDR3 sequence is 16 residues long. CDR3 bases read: TGCAGTGCCGAGCGGCTAGCGGGGGGAATAGGAGAGACC. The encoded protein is CSAERLAGGIGET. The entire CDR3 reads CSAERLAGGIGETQYF.

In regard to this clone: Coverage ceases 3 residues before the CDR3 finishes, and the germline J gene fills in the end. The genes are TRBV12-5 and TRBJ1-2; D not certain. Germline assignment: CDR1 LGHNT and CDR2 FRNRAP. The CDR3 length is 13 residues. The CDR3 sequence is CASGLVSGRGYTF. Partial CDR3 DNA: TGTGCTAGTGGTTTGGTTTCAGGAAGGGGC.

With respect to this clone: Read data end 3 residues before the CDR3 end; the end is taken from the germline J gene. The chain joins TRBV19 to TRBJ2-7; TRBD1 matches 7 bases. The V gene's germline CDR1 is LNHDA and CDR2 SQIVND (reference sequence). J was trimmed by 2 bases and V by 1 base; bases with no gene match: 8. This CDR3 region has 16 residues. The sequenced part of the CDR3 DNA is TGTGCCAGTAGTATAGTATTCGGACAGGCTACCTACGAG. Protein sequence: CASSIVFGQATYE. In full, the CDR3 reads CASSIVFGQATYEQYF.

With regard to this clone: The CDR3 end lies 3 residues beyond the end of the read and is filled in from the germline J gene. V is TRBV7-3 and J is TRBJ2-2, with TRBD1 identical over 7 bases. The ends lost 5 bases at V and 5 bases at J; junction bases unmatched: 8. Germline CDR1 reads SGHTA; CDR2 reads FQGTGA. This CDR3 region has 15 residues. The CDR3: CASSPRDSWTGELFF. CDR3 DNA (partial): TGTGCCAGCAGCCCCCGGGACAGTTGGACCGGGGAG.

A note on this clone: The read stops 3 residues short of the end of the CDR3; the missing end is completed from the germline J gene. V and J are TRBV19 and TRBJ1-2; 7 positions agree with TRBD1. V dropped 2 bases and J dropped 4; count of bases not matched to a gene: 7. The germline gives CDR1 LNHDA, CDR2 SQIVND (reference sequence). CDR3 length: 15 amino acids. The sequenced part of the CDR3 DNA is TGTGCCAGTAGTATAAGGAACAGGGGAATCTATGGC. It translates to CASSIRNRGIYG. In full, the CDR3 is CASSIRNRGIYGYTF. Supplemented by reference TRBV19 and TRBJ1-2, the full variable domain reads DGGITQSPKYLFRKEGQNVTLSCEQNLNHDAMYWYRQDPGQGLRLIYYSQIVNDFQKGDIAEGYSVSREKKESFPLTVTSAQKNPTAFYLCASSIRNRGIYGYTFGSGTRLTVV.

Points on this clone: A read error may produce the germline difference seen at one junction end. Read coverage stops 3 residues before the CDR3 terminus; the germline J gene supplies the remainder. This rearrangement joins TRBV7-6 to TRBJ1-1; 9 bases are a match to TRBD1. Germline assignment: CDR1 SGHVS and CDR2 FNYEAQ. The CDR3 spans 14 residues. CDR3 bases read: TGTGCCAACAGCTTACAGGGGGCAGACACTGAA. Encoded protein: CANSLQGADTE. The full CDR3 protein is CANSLQGADTEAFF.

The CDR3 bases that were read are TGTGCCAGCAGCTGGACAGGGGGCACAGATACG. This gives the protein CASSWTGGTDT. The full CDR3 protein is CASSWTGGTDTQYF. The gene calls are TRBV7-9 and TRBJ2-3; TRBD1 agrees at 9 bases. With the read ending 3 residues before the CDR3 end, the germline J gene is used to fill in that end. CDR3 length: 14 amino acids. CDR1 is SEHNR and CDR2 is FQNEAQ in the germline V gene (reference sequence). The trim removed 4 bases at V and 1 base at J, leaving 0 bases unmatched.

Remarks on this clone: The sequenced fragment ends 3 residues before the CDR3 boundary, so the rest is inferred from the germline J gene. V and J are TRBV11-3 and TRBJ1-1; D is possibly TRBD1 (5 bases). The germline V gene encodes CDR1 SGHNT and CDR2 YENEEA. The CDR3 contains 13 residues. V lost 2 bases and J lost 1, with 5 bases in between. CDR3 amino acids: CASSLQGNTEAFF. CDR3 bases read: TGTGCCAGCAGCTTACAGGGGAACACTGAA. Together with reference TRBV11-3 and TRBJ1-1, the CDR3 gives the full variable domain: EAGVVQSPRYKIIEKKQPVAFWCNPISGHNTLYWYLQNLGQGPELLIRYENEEAVDDSQLPKDRFSAERLKGVDSTLKIQPAELGDSAVYLCASSLQGNTEAFFGQGTRLTVV.

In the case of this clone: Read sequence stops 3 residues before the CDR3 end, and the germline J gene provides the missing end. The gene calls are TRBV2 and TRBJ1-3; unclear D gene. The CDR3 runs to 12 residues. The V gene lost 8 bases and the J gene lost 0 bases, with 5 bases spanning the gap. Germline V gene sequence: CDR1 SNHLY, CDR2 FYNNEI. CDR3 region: CASSGSGNTIYF. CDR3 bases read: TGTGCCAGCTCCGGCTCTGGAAACACC.

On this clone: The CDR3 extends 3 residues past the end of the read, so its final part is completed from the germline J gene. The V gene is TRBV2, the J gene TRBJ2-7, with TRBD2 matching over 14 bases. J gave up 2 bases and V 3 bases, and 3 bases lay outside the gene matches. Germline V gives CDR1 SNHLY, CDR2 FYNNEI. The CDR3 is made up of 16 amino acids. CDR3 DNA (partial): TGTGCCAGCAGTGAGACTAGCGGGGGGGCAACCTACGAG. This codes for CASSETSGGATYE. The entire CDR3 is CASSETSGGATYEQYF.

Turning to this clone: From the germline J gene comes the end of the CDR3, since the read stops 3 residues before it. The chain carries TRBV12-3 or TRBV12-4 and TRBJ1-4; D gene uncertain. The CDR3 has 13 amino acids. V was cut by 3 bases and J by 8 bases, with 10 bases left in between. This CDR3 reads CASSFMIREKLFF. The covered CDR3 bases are TGTGCCAGCAGTTTCATGATAAGGGAAAAA.

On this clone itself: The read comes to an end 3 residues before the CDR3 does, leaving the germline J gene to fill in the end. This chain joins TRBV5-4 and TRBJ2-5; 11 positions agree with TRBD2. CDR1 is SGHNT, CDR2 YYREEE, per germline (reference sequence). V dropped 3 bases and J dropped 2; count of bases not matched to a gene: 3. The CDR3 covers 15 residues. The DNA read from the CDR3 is TGTGCCAGCAGCTCAACTAGCGGGGGACAAGAGACC. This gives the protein CASSSTSGGQET. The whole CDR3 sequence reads CASSSTSGGQETQYF.